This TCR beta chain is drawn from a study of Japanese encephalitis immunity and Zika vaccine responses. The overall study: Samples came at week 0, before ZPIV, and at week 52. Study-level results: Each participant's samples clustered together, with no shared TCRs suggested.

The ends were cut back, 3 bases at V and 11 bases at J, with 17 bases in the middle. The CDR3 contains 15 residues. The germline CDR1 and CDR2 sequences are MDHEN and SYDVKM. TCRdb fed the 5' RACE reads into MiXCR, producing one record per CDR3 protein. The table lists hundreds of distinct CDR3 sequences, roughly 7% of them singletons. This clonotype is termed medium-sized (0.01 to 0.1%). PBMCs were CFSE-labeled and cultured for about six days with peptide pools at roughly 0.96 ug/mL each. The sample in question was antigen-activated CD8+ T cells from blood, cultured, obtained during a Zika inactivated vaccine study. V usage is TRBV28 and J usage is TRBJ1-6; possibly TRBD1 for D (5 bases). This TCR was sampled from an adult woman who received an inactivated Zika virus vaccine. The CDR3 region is CASSFPGGPGAPLHF. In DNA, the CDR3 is TGTGCCAGCAGTTTCCCGGGCGGACCGGGGGCACCCCTCCACTTT.